The 6 T cell receptor beta chains listed next were all sequenced from one sample in a study of blood T cell repertoires in COVID-19. Libraries were prepared by immunoSEQ multiplex PCR; TCRdb keeps only in-frame clonotypes and omits some of them. The top ten hold 30% to 45% of the sample, which has 7,500 to 10,000 clones, roughly four fifths seen once. Sequenced sample: peripheral blood. Receptors were obtained from a human donor in a cohort sampled during active COVID-19.

This chain uses TRBV5-5 with TRBJ1-2, with TRBD1 identical over 7 bases. The CDR3 is 15 residues long. CDR1 and CDR2 (germline): SGHKS, YYEKEE (reference sequence). The V segment lost 6 bases and the J segment 13 bases; nucleotides outside the gene matches: 21. This CDR3 is CASNIGLDRRLYGTF. CDR3 DNA: TGTGCCAGCAATATCGGTCTGGACAGGCGACTATACGGCACCTTC.

CDR3: CASSLGTSGGYEQYF. The DNA of the CDR3 is TGCGCCAGCAGCCTCGGGACTAGCGGGGGCTACGAGCAGTACTTC. This chain links TRBV4-3 with TRBJ2-7; 14 bases line up with TRBD2. Looked up from germline, CDR1 is LGHNA and CDR2 is YSLEER. J gave up 3 bases and V 4 bases, and 2 bases lay outside the gene matches. This CDR3 spans 15 amino acids.

J is TRBJ2-1 and V is TRBV6-1, with D possibly matching TRBD1 (7 bases). CDR3 length: 16 amino acids. Trimming cost V 4 bases and J 7 bases, with 20 bases left between them. Germline V lookup: CDR1 MNHNS, CDR2 SASEGT. Written as DNA, the CDR3 is TGTGCCAGCAGTGTGCGTTCCAGGGGGGTGATTAATGAGCAGTTCTTC. Translated, it gives CASSVRSRGVINEQFF.

V is TRBV5-1 and J is TRBJ2-1; D might be TRBD1 (5 bases). Germline CDR1 reads SGHRS; CDR2 reads YFSETQ. The CDR3 is 14 residues long. V dropped 4 bases and J dropped 5 bases, with 13 bases sitting between them. CDR3 DNA: TGCGCCAGCAGCGAGGTAGGGGTAAACAATGAGCAGTTCTTC. Translated: CASSEVGVNNEQFF.

CDR3 in amino acids: CASKPGLGGDTQYF. DNA of the CDR3: TGTGCCAGCAAACCCGGACTAGGTGGAGATACGCAGTATTTT. This rearrangement joins TRBV5-5 to TRBJ2-3; 7 bases are shared with TRBD2. With 6 bases clipped from V and 5 bases from J, the junction kept 9 bases outside the gene matches. The V gene's germline CDR1 is SGHKS and CDR2 YYEKEE (reference sequence). The CDR3 consists of 14 residues. Using reference TRBV5-5 and TRBJ2-3 for the parts outside the CDR3, the full variable domain is DAGVTQSPTHLIKTRGQQVTLRCSPISGHKSVSWYQQVLGQGPQFIFQYYEKEERGRGNFPDRFSARQFPNYSSELNVNALLLGDSALYLCASKPGLGGDTQYFGPGTRLTVL.

The rearrangement uses TRBV2 and TRBJ1-5; tentatively, D is TRBD1 (5 bases). The CDR3 is 16 residues long. Germline V gene sequence: CDR1 SNHLY, CDR2 FYNNEI. The V end was cut by 5 bases, the J end by 0 bases, with 14 bases between. For the CDR3, the DNA is TGTGCCAGCAGTTCCGGGACGGGGGATAGCAATCAGCCCCAGCATTTT. It codes for CASSSGTGDSNQPQHF.